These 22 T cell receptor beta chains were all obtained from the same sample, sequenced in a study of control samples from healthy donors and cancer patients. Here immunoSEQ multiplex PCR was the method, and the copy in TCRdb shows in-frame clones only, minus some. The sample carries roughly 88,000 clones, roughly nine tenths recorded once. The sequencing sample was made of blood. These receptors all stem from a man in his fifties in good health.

In DNA, the CDR3 is TGTGCCAGCTCACCCCGGGGGGATACGCAGTATTTT. It translates to CASSPRGDTQYF. The V and J genes are TRBV18 and TRBJ2-3; the D gene is possibly TRBD2 (6 bases). Per the germline V gene, CDR1 is KGHSH and CDR2 is LQKENI. CDR3 size: 12 residues. Trimming shortened V by 3 bases and J by 6 bases, and 7 bases separated the two germline ends.

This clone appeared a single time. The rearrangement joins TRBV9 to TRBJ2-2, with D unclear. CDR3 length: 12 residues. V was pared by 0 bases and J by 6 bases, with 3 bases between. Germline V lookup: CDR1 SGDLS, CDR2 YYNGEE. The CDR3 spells CASSVGSGELFF. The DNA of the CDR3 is TGTGCCAGCAGCGTAGGGTCCGGGGAGCTGTTTTTT.

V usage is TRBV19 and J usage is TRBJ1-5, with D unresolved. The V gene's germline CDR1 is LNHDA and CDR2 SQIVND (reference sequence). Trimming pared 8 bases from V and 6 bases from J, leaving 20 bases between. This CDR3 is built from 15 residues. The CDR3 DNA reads TGTGCCAGTGCAAGCCCCCTTTTGTTTGTTCAGCCCCAGCATTTT. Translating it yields CASASPLLFVQPQHF.

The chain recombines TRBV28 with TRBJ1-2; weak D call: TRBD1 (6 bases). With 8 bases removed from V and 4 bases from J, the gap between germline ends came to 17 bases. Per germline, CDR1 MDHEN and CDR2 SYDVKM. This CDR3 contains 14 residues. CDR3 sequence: CASGGGAQSYGYTF. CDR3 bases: TGTGCCAGCGGAGGGGGGGCGCAAAGCTATGGCTACACCTTC.

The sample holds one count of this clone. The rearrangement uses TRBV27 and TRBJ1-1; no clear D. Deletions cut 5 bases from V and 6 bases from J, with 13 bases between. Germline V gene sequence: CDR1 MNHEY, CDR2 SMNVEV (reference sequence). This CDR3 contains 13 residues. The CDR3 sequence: CASSALTEPEAFF. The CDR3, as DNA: TGTGCCAGCAGTGCCTTAACAGAGCCTGAAGCTTTCTTT.

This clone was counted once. CDR3 coding DNA: TGTGCCAGCAGCCCTAGGACAGGGAACACCGGGGAGCTGTTTTTT. Its translation: CASSPRTGNTGELFF. The gene calls are TRBV7-9 and TRBJ2-2; 7 bases fit TRBD1. The germline V gene has CDR1 SEHNR and CDR2 FQNEAQ (reference sequence). V trimming: 5 bases; J trimming: 1 base; junction bases outside the gene matches: 4. The CDR3 covers 15 residues. Full variable domain (remainder filled in from reference TRBV7-9 and TRBJ2-2): DTGVSQNPRHKITKRGQNVTFRCDPISEHNRLYWYRQTLGQGPEFLTYFQNEAQLEKSRLLSDRFSAERPKGSFSTLEIQRTEQGDSAMYLCASSPRTGNTGELFFGEGSRLTVL.

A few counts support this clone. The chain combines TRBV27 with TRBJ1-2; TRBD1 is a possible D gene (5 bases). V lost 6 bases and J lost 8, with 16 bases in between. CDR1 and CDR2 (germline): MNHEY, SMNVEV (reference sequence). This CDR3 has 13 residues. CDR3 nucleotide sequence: TGTGCCAGCAGGCGGGCGGGGAGGGACGGCTACACCTTC. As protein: CASRRAGRDGYTF.

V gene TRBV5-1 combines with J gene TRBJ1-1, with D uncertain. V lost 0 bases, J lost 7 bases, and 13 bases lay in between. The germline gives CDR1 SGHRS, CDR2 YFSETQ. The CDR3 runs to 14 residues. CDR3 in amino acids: CASSLGPQVGEAFF. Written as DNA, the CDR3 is TGCGCCAGCAGCTTGGGGCCCCAAGTCGGTGAAGCTTTCTTT.

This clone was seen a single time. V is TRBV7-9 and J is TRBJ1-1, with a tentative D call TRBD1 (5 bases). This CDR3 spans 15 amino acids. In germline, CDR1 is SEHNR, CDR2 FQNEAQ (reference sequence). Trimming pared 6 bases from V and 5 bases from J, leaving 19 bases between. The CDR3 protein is CASSPPIDRTTEAFF. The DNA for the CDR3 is TGTGCCAGCAGTCCGCCTATAGACAGAACAACTGAAGCTTTCTTT.

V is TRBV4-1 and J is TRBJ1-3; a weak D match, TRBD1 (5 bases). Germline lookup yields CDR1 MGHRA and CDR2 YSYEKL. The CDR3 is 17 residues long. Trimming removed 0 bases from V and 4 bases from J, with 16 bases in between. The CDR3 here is CASSQEGLGAGGNTIYF. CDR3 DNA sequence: TGCGCCAGCAGCCAAGAGGGCCTCGGGGCCGGAGGAAACACCATATATTTT.

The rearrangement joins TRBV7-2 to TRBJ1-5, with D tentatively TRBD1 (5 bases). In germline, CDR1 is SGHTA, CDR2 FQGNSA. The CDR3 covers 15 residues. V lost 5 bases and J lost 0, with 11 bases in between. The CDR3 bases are TGTGCCAGCAGCCAGGGTGCGTATAGCAATCAGCCCCAGCATTTT. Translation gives CASSQGAYSNQPQHF. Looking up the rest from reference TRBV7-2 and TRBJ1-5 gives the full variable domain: GAGVSQSPSNKVTEKGKDVELRCDPISGHTALYWYRQSLGQGLEFLIYFQGNSAPDKSGLPSDRFSAERTGGSVSTLTIQRTQQEDSAVYLCASSQGAYSNQPQHFGDGTRLSIL.

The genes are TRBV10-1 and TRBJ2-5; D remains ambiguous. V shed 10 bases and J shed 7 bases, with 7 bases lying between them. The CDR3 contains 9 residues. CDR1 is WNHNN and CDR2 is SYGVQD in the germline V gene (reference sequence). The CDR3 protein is CATRVTQYF. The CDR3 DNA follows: TGCGCCACCCGAGTGACCCAGTACTTC.

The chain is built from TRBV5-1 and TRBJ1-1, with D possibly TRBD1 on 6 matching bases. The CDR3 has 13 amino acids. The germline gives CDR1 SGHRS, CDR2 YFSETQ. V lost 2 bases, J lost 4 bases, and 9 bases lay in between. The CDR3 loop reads CASSFTGSTEAFF. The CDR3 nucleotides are TGCGCCAGCAGCTTTACAGGGAGCACTGAAGCTTTCTTT. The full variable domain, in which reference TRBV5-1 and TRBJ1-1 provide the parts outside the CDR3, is KAGVTQTPRYLIKTRGQQVTLSCSPISGHRSVSWYQQTPGQGLQFLFEYFSETQRNKGNFPGRFSGRQFSNSRSEMNVSTLELGDSALYLCASSFTGSTEAFFGQGTRLTVV.

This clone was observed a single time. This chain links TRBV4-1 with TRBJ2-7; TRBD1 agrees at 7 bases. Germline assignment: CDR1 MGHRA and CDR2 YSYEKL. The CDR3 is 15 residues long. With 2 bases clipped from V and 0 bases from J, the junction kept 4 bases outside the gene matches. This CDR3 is CASSQLQGSSYEQYF. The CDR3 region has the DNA TGCGCCAGCAGCCAACTACAGGGGAGCTCCTACGAGCAGTACTTC.

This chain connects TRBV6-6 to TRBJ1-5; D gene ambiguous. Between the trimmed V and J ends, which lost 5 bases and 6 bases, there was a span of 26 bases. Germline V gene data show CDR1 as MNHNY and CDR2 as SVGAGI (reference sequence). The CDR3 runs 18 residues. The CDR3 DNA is TGTGCCAGCAGTCCTATGACCCTCACCCGATTTGAGGGTCAGCCCCAGCATTTT. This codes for CASSPMTLTRFEGQPQHF.

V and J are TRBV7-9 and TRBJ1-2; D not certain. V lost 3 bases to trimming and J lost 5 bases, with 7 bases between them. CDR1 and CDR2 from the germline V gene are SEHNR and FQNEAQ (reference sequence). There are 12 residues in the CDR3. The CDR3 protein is CASSLQQYGYTF. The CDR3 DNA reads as TGTGCCAGCAGCTTGCAGCAGTATGGCTACACCTTC.

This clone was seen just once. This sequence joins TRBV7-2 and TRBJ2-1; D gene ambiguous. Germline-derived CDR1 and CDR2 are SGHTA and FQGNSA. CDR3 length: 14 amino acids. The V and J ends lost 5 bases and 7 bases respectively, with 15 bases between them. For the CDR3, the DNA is TGTGCCAGCAGCCCCGGGCCCGGAGCGAATGAGCAGTTCTTC. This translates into CASSPGPGANEQFF.

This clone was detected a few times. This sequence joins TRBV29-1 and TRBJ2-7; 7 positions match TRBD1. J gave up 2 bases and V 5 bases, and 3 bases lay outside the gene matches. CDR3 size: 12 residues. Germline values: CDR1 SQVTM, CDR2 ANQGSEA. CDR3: CSVYRGTYEQYF. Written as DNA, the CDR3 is TGCAGCGTTTACAGGGGAACCTACGAGCAGTACTTC.

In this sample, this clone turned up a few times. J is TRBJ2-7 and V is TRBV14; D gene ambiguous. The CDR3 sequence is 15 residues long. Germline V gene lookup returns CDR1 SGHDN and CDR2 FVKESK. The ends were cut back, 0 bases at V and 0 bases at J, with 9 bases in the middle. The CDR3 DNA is TGTGCCAGCAGCCAAGATCCCGCTAGCTCCTACGAGCAGTACTTC. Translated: CASSQDPASSYEQYF.

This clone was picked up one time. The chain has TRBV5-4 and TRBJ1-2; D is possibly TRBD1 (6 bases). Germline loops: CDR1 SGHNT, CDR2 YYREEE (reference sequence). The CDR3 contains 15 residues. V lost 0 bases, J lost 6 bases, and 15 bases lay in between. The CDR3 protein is CASSLGFRTADGYTF. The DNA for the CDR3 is TGTGCCAGCAGCTTGGGATTTCGGACAGCAGATGGCTACACCTTC. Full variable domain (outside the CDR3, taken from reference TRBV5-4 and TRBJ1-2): ETGVTQSPTHLIKTRGQQVTLRCSSQSGHNTVSWYQQALGQGPQFIFQYYREEENGRGNFPPRFSGLQFPNYSSELNVNALELDDSALYLCASSLGFRTADGYTFGSGTRLTVV.

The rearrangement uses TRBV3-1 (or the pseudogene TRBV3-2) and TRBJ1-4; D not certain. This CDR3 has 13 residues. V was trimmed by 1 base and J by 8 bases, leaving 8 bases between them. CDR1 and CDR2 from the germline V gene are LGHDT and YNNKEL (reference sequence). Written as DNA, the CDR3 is TGTGCCAGCAGCCAAGTTGTTCGGGAAAAACTGTTTTTT. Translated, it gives CASSQVVREKLFF.

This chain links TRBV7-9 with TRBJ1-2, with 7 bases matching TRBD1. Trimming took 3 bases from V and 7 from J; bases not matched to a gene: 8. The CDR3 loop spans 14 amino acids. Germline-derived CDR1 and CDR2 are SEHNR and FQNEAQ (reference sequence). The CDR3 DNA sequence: TGTGCCAGCAGCTTTATTACAGGGGCGGTTGGCTACACCTTC. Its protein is CASSFITGAVGYTF.